This T cell receptor beta chain was captured by sequencing in a study of cytomegalovirus exposure and HLA in healthy donors. Study results and caveats: Analyses of presence and absence presupposed an approximately uniform sequencing depth across donors.

Looked up from germline, CDR1 is LNHDA and CDR2 is SQIVND (reference sequence). The CDR3 has 11 amino acids. V was trimmed by 7 bases and J by 13 bases, leaving 14 bases between them. 13 Jbeta primers and 60 Vbeta primers were used for the PCR. Using immunoSEQ multiplex PCR, the repertoire was profiled, and TCRdb retains in-frame clones only, with some absent. The data show about 120,000 clones, 65% to 80% seen once. This clone has a handful of counts. Its antigen is undetermined. The chain is built from TRBV19 and TRBJ2-1; TRBD1 is a possible D gene (6 bases). The sample taken for sequencing was PBMCs. This sequence originates from a woman aged 40 to 50 in good health and CMV-seropositive. This CDR3 reads CASTTQGPQFF. The CDR3 DNA reads as TGTGCCAGTACCACCCAGGGGCCACAGTTCTTC.